This record covers a single T cell receptor beta chain. Its antigen is currently not known. Base qualities are not provided; no much larger clone lies one nucleotide away. To prepare the library, PCR was applied. TCR sequencing of DNA from cultured CD4+ T cells used the Oncomine TCR Beta short-read assay at the Johns Hopkins FTIC core. The QIAamp micro DNA kit was used to extract genomic DNA from the cultured CD4+ T cells. The Oncomine TCR Beta libraries from cultured CD4+ T cells were pooled using unique dual indexes and then sequenced on an Illumina iSeq 100. The study's own analysis went as follows. Non-productive sequences were removed, and CDR3s not starting with C, not ending with F or W, or shorter than 7 amino acids were discarded. The MANAFEST web application was used to identify antigen-specific clonotypes by comparing peptide-stimulated wells against reference wells and other culture wells. To be called positive, a clone needed an FDR below 0.05, an odds ratio above 5, and a productive frequency above 0.1% in at least two of three replicate wells. A clonotype was classed as cross-reactive if the clonotype showed significant expansion both in SARS-CoV-2 spike wells and in at least one common cold coronavirus spike condition. Using R version 3.6.1, CDR3 homology was evaluated through Levenshtein distances (stringdist) along with unrooted phylogenetic trees (ape). TCRdb trimmed public reads at Q25 via fastp, called clones via MiXCR and kept in-frame beta chains. Rows are unified per CDR3 protein, each entry keeping the most common DNA and genes. In this record, the V and J calls reflect TCRdb's handling and not the investigators' own analysis. The sample profile shows some 25,000 distinct CDR3 sequences; less than 65% of them were found once. Over 4.5% of the sample rests with the top ten.

These data come from a study of vaccination and CD4 T cells after COVID-19 (dated by TCRdb to between 2022 and 2023). As for the study more broadly: Convalescent patients had a positive SARS-CoV-2 result on nasal swab PCR, and of these patients, several had mild disease and one had severe disease. In the convalescent cohort there were six males and four females, among whom were two Hispanic individuals, seven Caucasians, two Asians and one multiracial person. Participants received two doses of either the Pfizer-BioNTech BNT162b2 vaccine (n=8) or the Moderna mRNA-1273 vaccine (n=2). Post-COVID blood samples from convalescent patients were collected a median of around 100 days after diagnosis, with a range of 35 to 161 days. Post-vaccine blood samples were collected a median of about 66 days after the second vaccine dose, ranging from about 13 to 250 days. Culture stimuli were overlapping spike peptide pools from SARS-CoV-2 and from the common cold coronaviruses HCoV-NL63, HCoV-OC43 and HCoV-229E. As controls, cultures received a CEFX viral epitope pool (the positive control), an HIV-1 Nef peptide pool (the negative control), or no peptide at all. The spike-specific CD4+ TCR repertoire was compared before and after mRNA vaccination in nine to ten COVID-19 convalescent patients and a handful of infection-naive healthy vaccine recipients.

The investigation overall reported the following: Among the post-vaccine SARS-CoV-2-reactive clones in convalescent patients, a median 86.3% showed up only after vaccination, which suggests vaccine-specific priming. Only a relatively small number of convalescent patients were included in the study, and early timepoints following natural infection were not analyzed. The median number of SARS-CoV-2-reactive clonotypes rose from 20 to 25 after infection to about 40 after vaccination, but the change was not significant. Nearly all vaccine-specific clones in convalescent patients (304 of 307) were mono-reactive for SARS-CoV-2 spike rather than cross-reactive with common cold coronaviruses.

The treatment or condition label, read with the paper, signifies: 10-day PBMC culture with coronavirus spike peptide pools or control peptides (ViraFEST assay). The ViraFEST assay, used in the study, expanded antigen-specific T cells with peptide pools and then identified the expanded clonotypes through TCR sequencing. The convalescent patients' positive SARS-CoV-2 PCR tests fell between March and December 2020, which was before the Alpha, Beta and Delta variants emerged in the United States. Approximately 1.8 million PBMCs per well were cultured in IMDM with roughly 5% human AB serum and 8.5 to 10 IU/ml IL-2, plus 10 ug/ml peptide pools. Half of the culture medium was replaced with fresh IL-2-containing medium on days 3 and 7. Once the cells had been in culture for 10 days, the EasySep CD4+ T cell isolation kit was used to isolate CD4+ T cells by negative selection. Ficoll-Paque Plus gradient centrifugation was used to isolate PBMCs from whole blood, and the isolated PBMCs were then either used fresh or cryopreserved at -140C. Each culture condition was generally run in triplicate wells.

CDR1 DFQATT and CDR2 SNEGSKA were looked up in the germline V gene (reference sequence). The trim is 3 bases for V and 1 base for J, with a gap of 10 bases between the germline ends. Taken from cysteine to phenylalanine, the CDR3 has 14 residues. Just CDR3 DNA is preserved here, 42 bases in frame from base 1. Sequencing input: CD4+ T cells from blood, cultured in vitro. The rearranged chain carries TRBV20-1 and TRBJ2-1, with the D gene too uncertain to name. This sequence originates from a human donor who had recovered from COVID-19. The sequenced DNA: TGCAGTGCTAGTCCCTTAGTTTCCTACAATGAGCAGTTCTTC. It translates as CSASPLVSYNEQFF.